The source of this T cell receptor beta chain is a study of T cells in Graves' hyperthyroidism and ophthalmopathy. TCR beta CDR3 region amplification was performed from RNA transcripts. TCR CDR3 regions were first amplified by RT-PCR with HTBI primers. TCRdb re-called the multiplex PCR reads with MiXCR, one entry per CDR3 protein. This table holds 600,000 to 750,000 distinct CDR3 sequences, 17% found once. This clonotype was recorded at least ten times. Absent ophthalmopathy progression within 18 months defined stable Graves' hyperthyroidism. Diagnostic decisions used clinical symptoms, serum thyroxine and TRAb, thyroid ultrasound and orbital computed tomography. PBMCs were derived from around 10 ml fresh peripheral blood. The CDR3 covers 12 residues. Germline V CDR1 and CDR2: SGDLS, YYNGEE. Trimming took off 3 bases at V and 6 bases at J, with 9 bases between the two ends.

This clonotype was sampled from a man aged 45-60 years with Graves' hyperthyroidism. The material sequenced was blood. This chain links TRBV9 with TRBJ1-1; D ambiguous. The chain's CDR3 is CASSADLAEAFF. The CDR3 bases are TGTGCCAGCAGCGCGGACTTGGCTGAAGCTTTCTTT.